Listed here are 8 T cell receptor beta chains from one sample, sequenced in a study of CD8+CD57+ T cells in acquired aplastic anemia. According to the study, genomic DNA was the template for TCR beta VDJ and CDR3 profiling. Using its own MiXCR run on the reads, TCRdb lists one record per CDR3 protein. This table holds about 190,000 distinct CDR3 sequences, roughly 56% found once. The sequencing sample was made of sorted CD4+, CD8+, or CD8+CD57+ T cells (not recorded which) from PBMCs. The source of these receptors is a human donor in good health, serving as a control.

This clonotype showed up many times. This chain uses TRBV7-2 with TRBJ1-6, with D unresolved. The CDR3 covers 15 residues. Germline CDR1 is SGHTA and CDR2 is FQGNSA. Trimming removed 5 bases at V and 5 bases at J, with 13 bases between. CDR3 DNA: TGTGCCAGCAGCCCTGGCAGCGTCAATAATTCACCCCTCCACTTT. Amino acid sequence: CASSPGSVNNSPLHF. Variable domain in full (rest from reference TRBV7-2 and TRBJ1-6): GAGVSQSPSNKVTEKGKDVELRCDPISGHTALYWYRQSLGQGLEFLIYFQGNSAPDKSGLPSDRFSAERTGGSVSTLTIQRTQQEDSAVYLCASSPGSVNNSPLHFGNGTRLTVT.

This clonotype was picked up many times. The V and J genes are TRBV6-5 and TRBJ1-2; D is uncertain. The CDR3 runs 13 residues. Trimming removed 0 bases from V and 4 bases from J, with 6 bases in between. Germline values: CDR1 MNHEY, CDR2 SVGAGI. DNA for the CDR3: TGTGCCAGCAGTTACTCCCGCGTCTATGGCTACACCTTC. Translating gives CASSYSRVYGYTF.

This chain connects TRBV29-1 to TRBJ2-7; no firm D call. The CDR3 runs to 11 residues. V lost 2 bases to trimming and J lost 5 bases, with 7 bases between them. Germline values: CDR1 SQVTM, CDR2 ANQGSEA. The CDR3 here is CSVENGNEQYF. In DNA form, the CDR3 reads TGCAGCGTTGAAAACGGAAACGAGCAGTACTTC.

This clonotype was detected only once. The chain couples TRBV7-9 to TRBJ2-7; weak D call: TRBD2 (6 bases). Germline V gene data show CDR1 as SEHNR and CDR2 as FQNEAQ (reference sequence). Trimming took 4 bases from V and 0 from J, leaving 10 bases between them. CDR3 length equals 14 residues. This CDR3 reads CASSYPGVSYEQYF. For the CDR3, the DNA is TGTGCCAGCAGCTACCCGGGGGTCTCCTACGAGCAGTACTTC.

The chain joins TRBV25-1 to TRBJ1-2; D unresolved. V dropped 6 bases and J dropped 0 bases, with 8 bases sitting between them. The CDR3 has 13 amino acids. Germline V CDR1 and CDR2: MGHDK, SYGVNS. The CDR3 loop reads CASSKRANYGYTF. Written as DNA, the CDR3 is TGTGCCAGCAGCAAGAGGGCTAACTATGGCTACACCTTC.

As regards this clonotype: The junction shows a germline mismatch at one end, possibly a read error. J is TRBJ2-7 and V is TRBV11-2; D might be TRBD2 (6 bases). There are 16 residues in the CDR3. Germline CDR1 is SGHAT and CDR2 is FQNNGV. The CDR3 nucleotides read TGCGCCAGCAGCTCCGGGGGACGACTTAGCTCCTACGAGCAGTACTTC. It encodes CASSSGGRLSSYEQYF.

The V and J genes are TRBV7-7 and TRBJ2-3, with 12 bases fitting TRBD1. Germline loops: CDR1 SSHAT, CDR2 FNYEAQ (reference sequence). With 5 bases clipped from V and 5 bases from J, the junction kept 5 bases outside the gene matches. This CDR3 contains 15 residues. This CDR3 reads CASSRGQGAGDTQYF. The CDR3 coding sequence is TGTGCCAGCAGCCGGGGACAGGGGGCCGGAGATACGCAGTATTTT.

The rearrangement uses TRBV12-3 or TRBV12-4 and TRBJ1-2; a weak D match, TRBD1 (5 bases). Trimming removed 6 bases from V and 6 bases from J, with 20 bases in between. This CDR3 region has 15 residues. CDR3: CASSDRDGPMDGYTF. The CDR3 coding sequence is TGTGCCAGCAGCGACCGGGACGGACCTATGGATGGCTACACCTTC.